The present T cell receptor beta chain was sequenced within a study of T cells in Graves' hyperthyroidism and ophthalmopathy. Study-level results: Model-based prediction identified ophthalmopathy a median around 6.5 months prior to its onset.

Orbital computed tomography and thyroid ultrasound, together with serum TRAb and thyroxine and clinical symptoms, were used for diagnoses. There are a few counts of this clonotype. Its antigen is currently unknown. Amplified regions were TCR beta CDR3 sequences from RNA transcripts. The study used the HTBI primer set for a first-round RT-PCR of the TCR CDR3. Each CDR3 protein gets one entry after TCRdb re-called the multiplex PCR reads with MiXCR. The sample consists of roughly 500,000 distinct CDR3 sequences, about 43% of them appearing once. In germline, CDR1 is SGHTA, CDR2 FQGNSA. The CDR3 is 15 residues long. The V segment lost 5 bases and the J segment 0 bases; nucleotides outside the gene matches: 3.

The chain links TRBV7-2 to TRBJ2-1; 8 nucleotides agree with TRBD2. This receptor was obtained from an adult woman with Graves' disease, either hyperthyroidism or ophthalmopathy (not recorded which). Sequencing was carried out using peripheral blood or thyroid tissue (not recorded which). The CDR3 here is CASSQAGVSYNEQFF. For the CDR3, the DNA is TGTGCCAGCAGCCAAGCGGGGGTCTCCTACAATGAGCAGTTCTTC.